This TCR beta chain derives from a study of immune cell composition in non-small cell lung cancer. Study results and caveats: Tumour TCR-beta clonality showed no significant link to smoking pack-years.

Clones were sequenced by immunoSEQ multiplex PCR, and TCRdb holds only the in-frame ones, with some missing. This sample has roughly 14,000 clones, with about two thirds found just once. Germline values: CDR1 DFQATT, CDR2 SNEGSKA (reference sequence). V was cut by 1 base and J by 7 bases, with 7 bases left in between. The CDR3 is made up of 11 amino acids. Comment on this clone: Antigen: not known.

This receptor was obtained from a human donor with non-small cell lung cancer. The sequencing input was lung tumor tissue. The rearrangement uses TRBV20-1 and TRBJ1-1; D call uncertain. CDR3 amino acids: CSARGQVEAFF. CDR3 in DNA: TGCAGTGCTAGAGGGCAGGTTGAAGCTTTCTTT.